What follows are 23 T cell receptor beta chains derived from one specimen sequenced in a study of blood T cell repertoires in COVID-19. Generated by immunoSEQ multiplex PCR, the TCRdb table keeps only in-frame clones and is missing some. The sample has 250,000 to 350,000 clones, roughly 90% seen once. The material sequenced was PBMCs or T cells enriched from blood (not recorded which). These receptors were taken from a woman aged 30 to 39 who had recovered from COVID-19.

The gene calls are TRBV5-1 and TRBJ1-1; D may be TRBD1 (6 bases). The germline V and J ends were trimmed by 4 bases and 4 bases, with 11 bases remaining between them. This CDR3 comprises 13 residues. The germline gives CDR1 SGHRS, CDR2 YFSETQ. The CDR3 region is CASSRGQTTEAFF. DNA for the CDR3: TGCGCCAGCAGCCGCGGACAGACCACTGAAGCTTTCTTT.

The gene calls are TRBV28 and TRBJ2-7, with D possibly being TRBD2 (6 bases). The CDR3 has 12 residues. V was cut by 7 bases and J by 2 bases, with 9 bases left in between. Germline V gene sequence: CDR1 MDHEN, CDR2 SYDVKM. The CDR3 DNA follows: TGTGCCAGCAACAGCGGGCCCTACGAGCAGTACTTC. Encoded protein: CASNSGPYEQYF.

The chain employs TRBV19 and TRBJ1-2; D call uncertain. Germline V gene sequence: CDR1 LNHDA, CDR2 SQIVND (reference sequence). V was clipped by 0 bases and J by 4 bases, with 18 bases between them. CDR3 length equals 17 residues. As DNA, the CDR3 is TGTGCCAGTAGTATAGATCCCCGGCAGCGACTAAGCTATGGCTACACCTTC. Translation gives CASSIDPRQRLSYGYTF.

This rearrangement joins TRBV4-1 to TRBJ1-3, with D perhaps matching TRBD1 (6 bases). Germline CDR1 is MGHRA and CDR2 is YSYEKL. This CDR3 comprises 15 residues. The V end lost 3 bases, the J end lost 4 bases, and 13 bases lay between the germline ends. The CDR3 coding sequence is TGCGCCAGCAGCCAGATCGGGACATCAGGAAACACCATATATTTT. Translated: CASSQIGTSGNTIYF.

The J gene is TRBJ2-5, the V gene TRBV7-2, with D perhaps matching TRBD2 (6 bases). The germline V and J ends were trimmed by 8 bases and 4 bases, with 14 bases remaining between them. The CDR3 has 13 residues. Looked up from germline, CDR1 is SGHTA and CDR2 is FQGNSA. The chain's CDR3 is CASAGSVRETQYF. As DNA, the CDR3 is TGTGCCAGCGCGGGGAGTGTAAGAGAGACCCAGTACTTC. The full variable domain, rest sourced from reference TRBV7-2 and TRBJ2-5, is GAGVSQSPSNKVTEKGKDVELRCDPISGHTALYWYRQSLGQGLEFLIYFQGNSAPDKSGLPSDRFSAERTGGSVSTLTIQRTQQEDSAVYLCASAGSVRETQYFGPGTRLLVL.

The chain links TRBV9 to TRBJ2-7; D is uncertain. The germline gives CDR1 SGDLS, CDR2 YYNGEE. The V gene lost 0 bases and the J gene lost 2 bases, with 12 bases spanning the gap. The CDR3 runs 15 residues. CDR3 nucleotide sequence: TGTGCCAGCAGCGTAGGCGAGCGAATAACCTACGAGCAGTACTTC. Protein sequence: CASSVGERITYEQYF.

This clone turned up a few times. V usage is TRBV3-1 (or the pseudogene TRBV3-2) and J usage is TRBJ1-1; 8 nucleotides align to TRBD1. The CDR3 is made up of 15 amino acids. V shed 5 bases and J 1 base; nucleotides not matched to a gene: 6. Germline CDR1 LGHDT, CDR2 YNNKEL (reference sequence). Here the CDR3 reads CASSGRTGRNTEAFF. In DNA, the CDR3 is TGTGCCAGCAGCGGCAGGACAGGGAGGAACACTGAAGCTTTCTTT.

This clone came up once. The rearrangement links TRBV7-2 to TRBJ2-1; D possibly corresponds to TRBD2 (6 bases). Trimming stripped 5 bases from V and 8 bases from J, with 13 bases between. This CDR3 has 13 residues. Germline CDR1 SGHTA, CDR2 FQGNSA. The CDR3 loop is CASSTASVHEQFF. The CDR3 nucleotides are TGTGCCAGCAGCACCGCTAGCGTCCATGAGCAGTTCTTC.

The V gene is TRBV29-1, the J gene TRBJ2-7; 13 positions agree with TRBD2. Germline loops: CDR1 SQVTM, CDR2 ANQGSEA. The CDR3 consists of 13 residues. Trimming took 6 bases from V and 2 from J; bases not matched to a gene: 1. The CDR3: CSVGLAGAYEQYF. The CDR3 DNA follows: TGCAGCGTCGGACTAGCGGGGGCCTACGAGCAGTACTTC.

This clone appeared a few times. The genes are TRBV7-2 and TRBJ1-1; 7 nucleotides align to TRBD1. The germline V gene has CDR1 SGHTA and CDR2 FQGNSA. This CDR3 region has 16 residues. V was clipped by 5 bases and J by 0 bases; unmatched bases: 9. The CDR3 protein is CASSRRDRRMNTEAFF. In DNA, the CDR3 is TGTGCCAGCAGCCGCCGGGACAGACGAATGAACACTGAAGCTTTCTTT.

The rearrangement joins TRBV28 to TRBJ1-3, with a possible D match to TRBD1 (5 bases). The CDR3 totals 16 residues. Germline-derived CDR1 and CDR2 are MDHEN and SYDVKM. V was pared by 3 bases and J by 4 bases, with 16 bases between. The CDR3: CASSLTDRSPGNTIYF. DNA for the CDR3: TGTGCCAGCAGTTTGACAGATAGGTCCCCCGGAAACACCATATATTTT.

The chain links TRBV14 to TRBJ1-1; D uncertain. Germline values: CDR1 SGHDN, CDR2 FVKESK. V shed 0 bases and J shed 11 bases, with 13 bases lying between them. The CDR3 extends over 13 amino acids. CDR3 DNA sequence: TGTGCCAGCAGCCAAGAAGCTAGGTCATGGGCTTTCTTT. This gives the protein CASSQEARSWAFF.

This clone was recorded only once. V and J are TRBV15 and TRBJ1-5; tentatively, D is TRBD1 (6 bases). Trimming pared 0 bases from V and 4 bases from J, leaving 13 bases between. The germline V gene has CDR1 LNHNV and CDR2 YYDKDF (reference sequence). This CDR3 contains 16 residues. The CDR3 here is CATSRDVEQGNQPQHF. For the CDR3, the DNA is TGTGCCACCAGCAGAGATGTCGAACAGGGAAATCAGCCCCAGCATTTT.

This sequence joins TRBV18 and TRBJ1-5; D perhaps matches TRBD1 (6 bases). The germline V gene encodes CDR1 KGHSH and CDR2 LQKENI. With 3 bases removed from V and 6 bases from J, the gap between germline ends came to 18 bases. CDR3 size: 16 residues. CDR3 sequence: CASSPSVWGLSQPQHF. Here the CDR3 DNA reads TGTGCCAGCTCACCGTCAGTCTGGGGGCTGAGTCAGCCCCAGCATTTT.

The genes are TRBV3-1 (or the pseudogene TRBV3-2) and TRBJ2-7; weak D call: TRBD2 (6 bases). The CDR3 totals 15 residues. Per the germline V gene, CDR1 is LGHDT and CDR2 is YNNKEL (reference sequence). Trimming cost V 2 bases and J 2 bases, with 13 bases left between them. The DNA for the CDR3 is TGTGCCAGCAGCCAAACACTAGCCGGCGCCTACGAGCAGTACTTC. This codes for CASSQTLAGAYEQYF.

The chain uses TRBV4-3 and TRBJ2-1; possibly TRBD2 for D (5 bases). The V gene's germline CDR1 is LGHNA and CDR2 YSLEER. V was cut by 1 base and J by 7 bases, with 5 bases left in between. This CDR3 is built from 12 residues. The CDR3 sequence: CASSQGLNEQFF. The CDR3 nucleotides are TGCGCCAGCAGCCAAGGACTAAATGAGCAGTTCTTC.

V and J are TRBV29-1 and TRBJ2-7; TRBD1 is a possible D gene (8 bases). V was trimmed by 6 bases and J by 4 bases, leaving 19 bases between them. The V gene's germline CDR1 is SQVTM and CDR2 ANQGSEA. This CDR3 spans 14 amino acids. The CDR3 sequence: CSVGGTGLGYEQYF. The CDR3 DNA follows: TGCAGCGTGGGGGGGACAGGTCTGGGATACGAGCAGTACTTC.

This rearrangement joins TRBV24-1 to TRBJ2-1; 15 nucleotides line up with TRBD2. V lost 3 bases and J lost 9; bases outside the gene matches: 11. Germline values: CDR1 KGHDR, CDR2 SFDVKD. CDR3 length equals 18 residues. The CDR3 DNA reads as TGTGCCACCAGTGATGGACTAGCGGGAGGGCACTTGGATAGTGAGCAGTTCTTC. It yields the protein CATSDGLAGGHLDSEQFF.

In DNA form, the CDR3 reads TGTGCCAGCAGCTTAGATGTCCGGAACACCGGGGAGCTGTTTTTT. Protein product: CASSLDVRNTGELFF. This rearrangement joins TRBV7-8 to TRBJ2-2, with no clear D. The CDR3 has 15 residues. V lost 1 base and J 1 base, leaving 7 bases between the germline ends. Germline V lookup: CDR1 SGHVS, CDR2 FQNEAQ.

The chain employs TRBV29-1 and TRBJ2-5; D is perhaps TRBD2 (6 bases). Trimming removed 3 bases at V and 2 bases at J, with 13 bases between. CDR1 and CDR2 from the germline V gene are SQVTM and ANQGSEA. The CDR3 length is 14 residues. CDR3 protein: CSVEWAGRQETQYF. The CDR3 DNA follows: TGCAGCGTTGAGTGGGCAGGGAGGCAAGAGACCCAGTACTTC.

This clone has a single count. J is TRBJ1-1 and V is TRBV9; 9 bases are shared with TRBD1. The length of the CDR3 is 18 residues. Trimming removed 0 bases from V and 0 bases from J; junction bases left unmatched: 9. Germline lookup yields CDR1 SGDLS and CDR2 YYNGEE. CDR3 bases: TGTGCCAGCAGCGTAGATACCGGGACAGGGAATTTGAACACTGAAGCTTTCTTT. Translating gives CASSVDTGTGNLNTEAFF. The variable domain in full, completed from reference TRBV9 and TRBJ1-1, reads DSGVTQTPKHLITATGQRVTLRCSPRSGDLSVYWYQQSLDQGLQFLIQYYNGEERAKGNILERFSAQQFPDLHSELNLSSLELGDSALYFCASSVDTGTGNLNTEAFFGQGTRLTVV.

The chain recombines TRBV20-1 with TRBJ2-1, with D tentatively TRBD2 (6 bases). V dropped 3 bases and J dropped 7 bases, with 16 bases sitting between them. The germline V gene encodes CDR1 DFQATT and CDR2 SNEGSKA (reference sequence). The CDR3 has 14 residues. CDR3 DNA sequence: TGCAGTGCTAGTGGGGGAGGTACACAAAATGAGCAGTTCTTC. As protein: CSASGGGTQNEQFF.

The chain links TRBV30 to TRBJ1-4; 7 bases fit TRBD1. CDR1 and CDR2 from the germline V gene are GTSNPN and SVGIG (reference sequence). Unmatched junction bases numbered 4, after V lost 8 bases and J lost 1 base. This CDR3 region has 13 residues. As DNA, the CDR3 is TGTGCCGGATCAGGGGGAACTAATGAAAAACTGTTTTTT. It codes for CAGSGGTNEKLFF. The full variable domain, its missing parts supplied by reference TRBV30 and TRBJ1-4, is SQTIHQWPATLVQPVGSPLSLECTVEGTSNPNLYWYRQAAGRGLQLLFYSVGIGQISSEVPQNLSASRPQDRQFILSSKKLLLSDSGFYLCAGSGGTNEKLFFGSGTQLSVL.